This record concerns one TCR beta chain sequence. Its matching antigen is unknown. This entry belongs to a study of STAT5B mutations in CD4+ large granular lymphocyte leukemia. Turning to the study itself: Among healthy controls, a particular HLA allele went with more CDR3 'QG' motifs. Overall study results and limits: Without HLA matching, higher CD4+ than CD8+ T-LGLL clonality could reflect small sample size. TRBV06-family usage was enriched in top patient clones (8/27) versus controls (2/35). Patient CD4-sorted repertoires looked more clonal than healthy CD4+ repertoires, even without putative leukemic clones.

The CDR3 sequence is 11 residues long. CDR1 SGHTA and CDR2 FQGNSA come from the germline V gene. V was pared by 5 bases and J by 7 bases, with 8 bases between. Profiling relied on immunoSEQ multiplex PCR, and the TCRdb table lists in-frame clones only, not all of them. The sample consists of approximately 49,000 clones, about 70% of them appearing once. The chain recombines TRBV7-2 with TRBJ2-5; D is unclear. This clonotype originated in a human donor in good health. Material for sequencing was CD4+ T cells from blood buffy coats. For the CDR3, the DNA is TGTGCCAGCAGCGCCTCGGGGACCCAGTACTTC. Amino acids: CASSASGTQYF.